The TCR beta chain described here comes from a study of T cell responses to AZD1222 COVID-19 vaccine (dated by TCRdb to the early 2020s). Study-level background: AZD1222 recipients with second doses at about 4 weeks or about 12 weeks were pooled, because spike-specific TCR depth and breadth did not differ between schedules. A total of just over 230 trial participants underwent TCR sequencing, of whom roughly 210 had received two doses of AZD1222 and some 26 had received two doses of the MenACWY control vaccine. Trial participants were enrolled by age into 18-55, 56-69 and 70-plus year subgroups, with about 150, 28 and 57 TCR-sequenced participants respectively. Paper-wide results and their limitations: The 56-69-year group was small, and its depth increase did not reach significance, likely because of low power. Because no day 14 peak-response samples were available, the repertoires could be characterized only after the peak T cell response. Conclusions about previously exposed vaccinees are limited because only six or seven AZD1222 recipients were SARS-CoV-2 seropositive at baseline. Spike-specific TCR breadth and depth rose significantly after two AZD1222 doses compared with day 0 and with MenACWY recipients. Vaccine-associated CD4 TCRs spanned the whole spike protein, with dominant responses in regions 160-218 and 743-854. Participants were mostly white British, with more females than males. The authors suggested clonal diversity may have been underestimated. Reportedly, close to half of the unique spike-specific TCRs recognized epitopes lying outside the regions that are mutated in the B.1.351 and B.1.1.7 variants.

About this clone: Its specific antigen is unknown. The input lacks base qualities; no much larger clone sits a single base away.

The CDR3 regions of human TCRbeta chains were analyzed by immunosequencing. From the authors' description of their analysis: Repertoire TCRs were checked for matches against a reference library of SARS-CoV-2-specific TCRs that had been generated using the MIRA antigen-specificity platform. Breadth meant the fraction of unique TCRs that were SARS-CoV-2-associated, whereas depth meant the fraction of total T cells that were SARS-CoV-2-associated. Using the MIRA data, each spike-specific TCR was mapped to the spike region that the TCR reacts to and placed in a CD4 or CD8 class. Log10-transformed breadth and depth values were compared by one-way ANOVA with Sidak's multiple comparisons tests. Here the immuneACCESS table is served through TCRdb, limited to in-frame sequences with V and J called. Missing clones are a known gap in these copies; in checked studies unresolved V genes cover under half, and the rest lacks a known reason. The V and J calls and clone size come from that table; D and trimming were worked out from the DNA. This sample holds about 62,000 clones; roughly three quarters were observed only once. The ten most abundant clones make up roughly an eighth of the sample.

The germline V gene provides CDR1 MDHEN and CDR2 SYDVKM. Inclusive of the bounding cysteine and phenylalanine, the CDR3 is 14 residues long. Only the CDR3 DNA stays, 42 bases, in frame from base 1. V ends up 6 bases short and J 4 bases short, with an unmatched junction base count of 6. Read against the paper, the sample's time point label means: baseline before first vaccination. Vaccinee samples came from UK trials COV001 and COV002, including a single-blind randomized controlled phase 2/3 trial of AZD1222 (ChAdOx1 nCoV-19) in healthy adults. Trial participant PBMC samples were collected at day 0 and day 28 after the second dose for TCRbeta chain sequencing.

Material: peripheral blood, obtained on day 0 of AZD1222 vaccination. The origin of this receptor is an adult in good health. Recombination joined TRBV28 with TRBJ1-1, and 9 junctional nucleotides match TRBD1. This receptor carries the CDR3 CASSGQGRATEAFF. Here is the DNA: TGTGCCAGCAGCGGACAGGGGAGGGCCACTGAAGCTTTCTTT. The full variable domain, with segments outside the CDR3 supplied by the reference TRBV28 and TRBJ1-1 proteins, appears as DVKVTQSSRYLVKRTGEKVFLECVQDMDHENMFWYRQDPGLGLRLIYFSYDVKMKEKGDIPEGYSVSREKKERFSLILESASTNQTSMYLCASSGQGRATEAFFGQGTRLTVV.